This entry lists 17 T cell receptor beta chains sequenced from one sample in a study of technical replicates of blood from several donors. The table came from immunoSEQ multiplex PCR; TCRdb's copy has only in-frame clones and leaves some out. Of more than 65,000 clones in the sample, around 97% were seen once. Sequencing used T cells isolated from PBMCs. These TCRs come from a human donor in good health.

This chain joins TRBV7-2 and TRBJ1-1; D perhaps matches TRBD1 (5 bases). CDR1 is SGHTA and CDR2 is FQGNSA in the germline V gene. The CDR3 sequence is 14 residues long. V was cut by 5 bases and J by 5 bases, with 15 bases left in between. The CDR3 sequence is CASSRGGLRTEAFF. For the CDR3, the DNA is TGTGCCAGCAGCCGGGGGGGTCTGAGGACTGAAGCTTTCTTT.

This sequence joins TRBV5-1 and TRBJ2-2, with a weak D call TRBD2 (7 bases). The germline V gene encodes CDR1 SGHRS and CDR2 YFSETQ. The germline V and J ends were trimmed by 7 bases and 1 base, with 14 bases remaining between them. The CDR3 is 15 amino acids. This CDR3 is CASRGAGLNTGELFF. The CDR3, as DNA: TGCGCCAGCCGGGGGGCAGGATTGAACACCGGGGAGCTGTTTTTT. The complete variable domain, with remaining parts taken from reference TRBV5-1 and TRBJ2-2, reads KAGVTQTPRYLIKTRGQQVTLSCSPISGHRSVSWYQQTPGQGLQFLFEYFSETQRNKGNFPGRFSGRQFSNSRSEMNVSTLELGDSALYLCASRGAGLNTGELFFGEGSRLTVL.

V is TRBV28 and J is TRBJ1-1, with D uncertain. V was pared by 6 bases and J by 11 bases, with 16 bases between. The CDR3 covers 12 residues. Germline V lookup: CDR1 MDHEN, CDR2 SYDVKM. This chain's CDR3 is CASSQRVTHAFF. DNA for the CDR3: TGTGCCAGCAGCCAGAGGGTCACCCACGCTTTCTTT.

J is TRBJ1-5 and V is TRBV9, with D perhaps matching TRBD1 (5 bases). Germline V gives CDR1 SGDLS, CDR2 YYNGEE. This CDR3 has 14 amino acids. Trimming cost V 4 bases and J 4 bases, with 12 bases left between them. The chain's CDR3 is CASSTEGRNQPQHF. The DNA of the CDR3 is TGTGCCAGCAGCACGGAGGGGCGGAATCAGCCCCAGCATTTT.

V is TRBV7-3 and J is TRBJ1-2; 8 nucleotides align to TRBD1. J lost 2 bases, V lost 5 bases, and 13 bases had no gene match. The germline CDR1 and CDR2 sequences are SGHTA and FQGTGA. This CDR3 region has 17 residues. CDR3: CASSPNPGGELNYGYTF. CDR3 sequence (DNA): TGTGCCAGCAGCCCAAATCCAGGGGGCGAGTTGAACTATGGCTACACCTTC.

J is TRBJ2-2 and V is TRBV10-3; D not resolved. The V gene's germline CDR1 is ENHRY and CDR2 SYGVKD. The CDR3 runs 13 residues. V was shortened by 3 bases and J by 7 bases, with 9 bases between the two germline ends. DNA of the CDR3: TGTGCCATCAGTGACCCCCTTAACGGGGAGCTGTTTTTT. Its protein product is CAISDPLNGELFF.

This chain's CDR3 is CASSLGTEHQPQHF. The DNA of the CDR3 is TGTGCCAGCAGCCTCGGGACAGAACATCAGCCCCAGCATTTT. The chain uses TRBV7-6 and TRBJ1-5, with 7 bases aligning to TRBD1. Germline values: CDR1 SGHVS, CDR2 FNYEAQ. Germline trimming cut 5 bases from V and 5 bases from J; bases unmatched to any gene: 6. This CDR3 region has 14 residues.

This chain uses TRBV5-1 with TRBJ2-7, with a tentative D call TRBD2 (6 bases). The CDR3 runs to 22 residues. Trimming stripped 6 bases from V and 2 bases from J, with 39 bases between. Per the germline V gene, CDR1 is SGHRS and CDR2 is YFSETQ. The CDR3 region has the DNA TGCGCCAGCAAACGGCCCTCCTTTCTTCGGTCTAGCGTTAGGGCCCCCCCCTACGAGCAGTACTTC. Amino acid sequence: CASKRPSFLRSSVRAPPYEQYF.

The V call is TRBV18, the J call TRBJ1-2; possible D gene TRBD1, 5 bases. The CDR3 totals 15 residues. The germline gives CDR1 KGHSH, CDR2 LQKENI. The V and J ends lost 3 bases and 3 bases respectively, with 14 bases between them. CDR3 bases: TGTGCCAGCTCACCGTCATCCAGGGATTACTATGGCTACACCTTC. As protein: CASSPSSRDYYGYTF.

The CDR3 DNA sequence: TGTGCCAGCAGCTATCGCGGCCCGGGCTACGAGCAGTACTTC. As protein: CASSYRGPGYEQYF. The chain uses TRBV7-2 and TRBJ2-7, with no clear D. Trimming took off 4 bases at V and 3 bases at J, with 13 bases between the two ends. The CDR3 sequence is 14 residues long. CDR1 is SGHTA and CDR2 is FQGNSA in the germline V gene.

The V and J genes are TRBV7-2 and TRBJ2-2, with 9 bases aligning to TRBD2. The CDR3 has 15 residues. J gave up 3 bases and V 6 bases, and 5 bases lay outside the gene matches. Germline values: CDR1 SGHTA, CDR2 FQGNSA. The CDR3: CASRNVAGDTGELFF. The CDR3 DNA reads TGTGCCAGCAGAAATGTAGCGGGAGACACCGGGGAGCTGTTTTTT.

The V and J genes are TRBV6-5 and TRBJ2-7; possible D gene TRBD1, 7 bases. V lost 6 bases, J lost 6 bases, and 15 bases lay in between. This CDR3 spans 13 amino acids. Looked up from germline, CDR1 is MNHEY and CDR2 is SVGAGI. CDR3 nucleotide sequence: TGTGCCAGCAGCGAGGGGGCGGGGATCGAGCAGTACTTC. Translating gives CASSEGAGIEQYF.

The chain employs TRBV14 and TRBJ1-1, with 8 positions matching TRBD1. This CDR3 has 15 residues. Germline V CDR1 and CDR2: SGHDN, FVKESK. The trim removed 9 bases at V and 3 bases at J, leaving 12 bases unmatched. The CDR3 nucleotides read TGTGCCAGTATTATCCAGGGGGCTGGGTACACTGAAGCTTTCTTT. Translated: CASIIQGAGYTEAFF.

V usage is TRBV6-1 and J usage is TRBJ2-7, with no clear D. V was trimmed by 6 bases and J by 4 bases, leaving 10 bases between them. CDR3 length: 12 residues. In germline, CDR1 is MNHNS, CDR2 SASEGT. CDR3 loop: CASRVRKYEQYF. The CDR3 nucleotides read TGTGCCAGCAGGGTCAGAAAATACGAGCAGTACTTC.

This chain joins TRBV19 and TRBJ1-5; TRBD1 matches 7 bases. There are 13 residues in the CDR3. Trimming cost V 5 bases and J 5 bases; bases outside gene matches: 3. Germline V lookup: CDR1 LNHDA, CDR2 SQIVND (reference sequence). CDR3 in DNA: TGTGCCAGTAGTGGGGACAGACATCAGCCCCAGCATTTT. The encoded protein is CASSGDRHQPQHF.

The V call is TRBV6-5, the J call TRBJ2-5, with 9 bases fitting TRBD2. The CDR3 runs 12 residues. CDR1 MNHEY and CDR2 SVGAGI come from the germline V gene. Trimming cost V 6 bases and J 12 bases; bases outside gene matches: 8. The DNA of the CDR3 is TGTGCCAGCAGACCGGGCCGACTAGCGGAGTACTTC. Protein sequence: CASRPGRLAEYF.

The chain links TRBV7-9 to TRBJ1-5, with a weak D call TRBD1 (5 bases). V gave up 5 bases and J gave up 4 bases, with 12 bases separating them. The CDR3 is made up of 14 amino acids. The V gene's germline CDR1 is SEHNR and CDR2 FQNEAQ (reference sequence). Here the CDR3 reads CASSDGGVNQPQHF. DNA for the CDR3: TGTGCCAGCAGCGATGGGGGGGTTAATCAGCCCCAGCATTTT.